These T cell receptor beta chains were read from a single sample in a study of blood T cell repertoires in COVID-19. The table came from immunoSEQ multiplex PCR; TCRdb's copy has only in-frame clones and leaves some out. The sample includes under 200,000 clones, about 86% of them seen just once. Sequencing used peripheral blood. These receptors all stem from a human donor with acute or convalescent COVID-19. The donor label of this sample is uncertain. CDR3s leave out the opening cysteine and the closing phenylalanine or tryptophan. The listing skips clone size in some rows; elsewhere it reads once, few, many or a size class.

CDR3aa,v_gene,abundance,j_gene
AISDRGEKLF,TRBV10-3,.,TRBJ1-4
ASSLNRQGRGEKLF,TRBV2,.,TRBJ1-4
ASSLAPPDRLRGTEAF,TRBV7-9,once,TRBJ1-1
ASSQGLAGSDTQY,TRBV14,.,TRBJ2-3
ASSSRIWGYT,TRBV28,.,TRBJ1-2
ASLGEVSYGYT,TRBV19,.,TRBJ1-2
ASSEGTSGSPGTDTQY,TRBV19,.,TRBJ2-3
ASSLKRTNYGYT,TRBV27,.,TRBJ1-2
ASSPVRGRRGTNEKLF,TRBV4-1,few,TRBJ1-4
ASSLDGTGSYEQY,TRBV7-2,.,TRBJ2-7
ASSSSGEGTQY,TRBV7-3,.,TRBJ2-5
ASSQYSYNEQF,TRBV16,.,TRBJ2-1
ASSQGRAGVKNNEQF,TRBV3-1/TRBV3-2,.,TRBJ2-1
ASSGGGGRGAF,TRBV10-1,.,TRBJ1-1
ASSQRGQEVGNTIY,TRBV3-1/TRBV3-2,.,TRBJ1-3
ASSTGENTIY,TRBV18,.,TRBJ1-3
ASSLGTSGFYEQY,TRBV5-6,once,TRBJ2-7
ASSDAWTGLTYEQY,TRBV3-1/TRBV3-2,.,TRBJ2-7
ASSEDRDTEAF,TRBV6-1,.,TRBJ1-1
VRSKGRGVPNEQY,TRBV7-5,.,TRBJ2-7
ASSVEQGSEQY,TRBV9,.,TRBJ2-7
ASQGFSGYGYT,TRBV7-2,.,TRBJ1-2
ASSSLLGVGSGELF,TRBV11-2,.,TRBJ2-2
ASSAWTSGGLPDTQY,TRBV7-3,.,TRBJ2-3
ASSYQRGYNEQF,TRBV19,few,TRBJ2-1
ASSLAQGRGTDTQY,TRBV7-8,.,TRBJ2-3
ASSPGGNEQF,TRBV5-5,.,TRBJ2-1
ASSLSGGRETQY,TRBV5-1,.,TRBJ2-5
ASRPGLAGDGEQF,TRBV28,.,TRBJ2-1
ASSAEVYGMETQY,TRBV2,.,TRBJ2-5
ASHGGYGQPQH,TRBV19,.,TRBJ1-5
ASSRGLAGVNEQF,TRBV7-2,.,TRBJ2-1
ASSSYRGFGADTQY,TRBV5-1,.,TRBJ2-3
ASSQGGLWTTGELF,TRBV3-1/TRBV3-2,.,TRBJ2-2
ASMRGQGSEKLF,TRBV2,.,TRBJ1-4
ASSLGQGQGRYEQY,TRBV11-2,.,TRBJ2-7
ASVRTGVDEQY,TRBV2,.,TRBJ2-7
ASSVGGGSPLH,TRBV9,.,TRBJ1-6
ASSPGQVGTEAF,TRBV6-5,few,TRBJ1-1
ASDGRGGPDSGANVLT,TRBV19,.,TRBJ2-6
ASSVGELNTEAF,TRBV9,.,TRBJ1-1
ASRAPGQRHNEQF,TRBV6-5,.,TRBJ2-1
ASSKRGGFDEQF,TRBV28,.,TRBJ2-1
ASSLLGQGRTEAF,TRBV5-1,.,TRBJ1-1
ASRPAGSYTYEQY,TRBV6-5,.,TRBJ2-7
ASSPVKGRADTQY,TRBV2,.,TRBJ2-3